Listed here is a single T cell receptor beta chain. Random hexamers were used to reverse transcribe an amount of roughly 0.5 to 1 ug RNA. Multiplex PCR with immunoSEQ amplified the TCR beta CDR3 across 54 Vbeta and 13 Jbeta. TCRdb reprocessed the immunoSEQ multiplex PCR reads via MiXCR and lists one record per CDR3 protein. The table has some 94,000 distinct CDR3 sequences, around 94% seen once; the top ten hold about 0.29%. The CDR3 has 10 residues. The data originate from a study of CD8 T cells in Susac syndrome. Study-level background: Blood was drawn from Susac syndrome patients while they were therapy-naive, on corticosteroids, or on intravenous immunoglobulin alone.

V gene TRBV21-1 combines with J gene TRBJ1-3. TRBV21-1 is a known pseudogene. The sample was CD4+ T cells from PBMCs. The origin of this receptor is a human donor with Susac syndrome. The CDR3 DNA is TGTGCCAGCAGCAATGGAACCATATATTTT. It codes for CASSNGTIYF.